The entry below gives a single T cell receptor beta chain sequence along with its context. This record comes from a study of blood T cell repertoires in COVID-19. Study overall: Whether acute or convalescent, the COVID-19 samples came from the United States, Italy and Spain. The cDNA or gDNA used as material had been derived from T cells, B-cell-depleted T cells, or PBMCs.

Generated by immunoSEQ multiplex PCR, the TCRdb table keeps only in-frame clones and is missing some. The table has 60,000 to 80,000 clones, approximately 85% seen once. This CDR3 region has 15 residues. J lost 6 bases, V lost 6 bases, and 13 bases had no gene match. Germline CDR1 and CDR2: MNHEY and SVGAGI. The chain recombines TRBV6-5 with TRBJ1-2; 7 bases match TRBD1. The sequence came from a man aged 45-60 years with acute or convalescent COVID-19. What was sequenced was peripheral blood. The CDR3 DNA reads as TGTGCCAGCAGCGCCCCCGGGACAGTCTCCCATGGCTACACCTTC. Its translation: CASSAPGTVSHGYTF.